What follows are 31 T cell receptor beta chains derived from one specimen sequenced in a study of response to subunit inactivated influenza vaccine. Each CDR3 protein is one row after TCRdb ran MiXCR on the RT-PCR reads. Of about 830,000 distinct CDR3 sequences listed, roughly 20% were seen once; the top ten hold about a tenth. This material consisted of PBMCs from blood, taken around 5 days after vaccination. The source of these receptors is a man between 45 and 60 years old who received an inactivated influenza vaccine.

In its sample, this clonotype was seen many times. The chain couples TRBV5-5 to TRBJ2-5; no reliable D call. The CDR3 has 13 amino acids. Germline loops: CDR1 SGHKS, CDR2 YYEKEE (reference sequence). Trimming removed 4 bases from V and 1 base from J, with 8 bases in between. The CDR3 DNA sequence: TGTGCCAGCAGCCTTGCGTTCCAAGAGACCCAGTACTTC. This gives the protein CASSLAFQETQYF. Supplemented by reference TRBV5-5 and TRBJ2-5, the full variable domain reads DAGVTQSPTHLIKTRGQQVTLRCSPISGHKSVSWYQQVLGQGPQFIFQYYEKEERGRGNFPDRFSARQFPNYSSELNVNALLLGDSALYLCASSLAFQETQYFGPGTRLLVL.

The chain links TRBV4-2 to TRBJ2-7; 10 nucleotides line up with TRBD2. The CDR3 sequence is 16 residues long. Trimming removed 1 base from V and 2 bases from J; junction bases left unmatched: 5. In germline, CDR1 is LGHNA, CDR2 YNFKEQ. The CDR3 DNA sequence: TGTGCCAGCAGCCAAGTGCCAGCGGGAGGGCCCTACGAGCAGTACTTC. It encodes CASSQVPAGGPYEQYF.

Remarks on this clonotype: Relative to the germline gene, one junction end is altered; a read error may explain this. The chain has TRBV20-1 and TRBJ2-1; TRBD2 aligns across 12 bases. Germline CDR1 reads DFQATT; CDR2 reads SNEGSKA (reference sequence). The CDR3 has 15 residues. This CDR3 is CSARKRGLAGNGQFF. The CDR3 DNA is TGCAGTGCTAGAAAACGGGGACTAGCGGGTAATGGGCAGTTCTTC.

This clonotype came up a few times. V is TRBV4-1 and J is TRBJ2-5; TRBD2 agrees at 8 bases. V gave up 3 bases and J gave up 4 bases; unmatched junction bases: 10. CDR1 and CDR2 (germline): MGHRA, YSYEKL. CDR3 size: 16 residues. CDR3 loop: CASSQSWIAGTETQYF. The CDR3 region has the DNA TGCGCCAGCAGCCAGTCTTGGATAGCGGGGACAGAGACCCAGTACTTC.

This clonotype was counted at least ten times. The CDR3 sequence is CSGSGGENIQYF. The CDR3 region has the DNA TGCAGCGGATCAGGGGGAGAAAACATTCAGTACTTC. V usage is TRBV29-1 and J usage is TRBJ2-4; 7 bases fit TRBD1. V shed 7 bases and J 5 bases; nucleotides not matched to a gene: 5. The CDR3 has 12 amino acids. Per germline, CDR1 SQVTM and CDR2 ANQGSEA.

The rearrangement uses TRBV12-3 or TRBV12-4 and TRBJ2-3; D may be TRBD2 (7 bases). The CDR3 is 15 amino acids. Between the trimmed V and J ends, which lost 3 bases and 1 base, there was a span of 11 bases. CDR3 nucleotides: TGTGCCAGCAGTTTCGCGGGGGCGGGCACAGATACGCAGTATTTT. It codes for CASSFAGAGTDTQYF.

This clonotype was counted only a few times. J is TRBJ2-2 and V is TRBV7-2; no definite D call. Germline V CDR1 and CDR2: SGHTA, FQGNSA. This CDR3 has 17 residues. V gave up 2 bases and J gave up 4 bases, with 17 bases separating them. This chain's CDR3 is CASSLKIGLSATGELFF. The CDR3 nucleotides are TGTGCCAGCAGCTTAAAAATAGGGCTGAGCGCCACCGGGGAGCTGTTTTTT.

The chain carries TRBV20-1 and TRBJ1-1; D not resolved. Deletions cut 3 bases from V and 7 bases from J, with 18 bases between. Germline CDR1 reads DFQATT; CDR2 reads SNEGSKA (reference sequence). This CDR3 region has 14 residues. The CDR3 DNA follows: TGCAGTGCTAGCGGTTCGGGTCTGGGGTTTGAAGCTTTCTTT. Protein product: CSASGSGLGFEAFF.

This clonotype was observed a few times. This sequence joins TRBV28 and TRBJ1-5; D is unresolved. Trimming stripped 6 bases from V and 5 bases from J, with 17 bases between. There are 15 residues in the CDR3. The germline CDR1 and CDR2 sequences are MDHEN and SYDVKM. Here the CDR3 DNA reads TGTGCCAGCAGCCCCGCTGGGAATAGGTATCAGCCCCAGCATTTT. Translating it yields CASSPAGNRYQPQHF.

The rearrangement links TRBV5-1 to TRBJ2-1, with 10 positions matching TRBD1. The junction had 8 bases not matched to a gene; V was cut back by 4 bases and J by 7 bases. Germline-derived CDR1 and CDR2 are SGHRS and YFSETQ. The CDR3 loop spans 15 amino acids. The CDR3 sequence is CASSPTTGGRNEQFF. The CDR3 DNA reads TGCGCCAGCAGCCCGACGACAGGGGGCAGGAATGAGCAGTTCTTC.

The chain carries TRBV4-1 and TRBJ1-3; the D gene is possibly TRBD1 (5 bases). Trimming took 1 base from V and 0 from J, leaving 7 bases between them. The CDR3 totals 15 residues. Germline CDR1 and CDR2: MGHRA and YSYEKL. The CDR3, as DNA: TGCGCCAGCAGCCAAGGACAGTTCTCTGGAAACACCATATATTTT. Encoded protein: CASSQGQFSGNTIYF.

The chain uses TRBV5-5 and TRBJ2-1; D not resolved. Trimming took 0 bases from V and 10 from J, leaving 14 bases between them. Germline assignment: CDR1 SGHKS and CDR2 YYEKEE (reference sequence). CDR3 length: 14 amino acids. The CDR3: CASSLDRLEREQFF. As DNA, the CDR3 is TGTGCCAGCAGCTTGGACCGACTGGAACGAGAGCAGTTCTTC.

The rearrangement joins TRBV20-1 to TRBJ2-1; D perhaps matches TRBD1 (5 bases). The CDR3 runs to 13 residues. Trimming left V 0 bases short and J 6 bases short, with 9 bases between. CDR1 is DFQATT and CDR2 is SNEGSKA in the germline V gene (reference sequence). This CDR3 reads CSARDQGSNEQFF. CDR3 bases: TGCAGTGCTAGAGATCAGGGCAGCAATGAGCAGTTCTTC.

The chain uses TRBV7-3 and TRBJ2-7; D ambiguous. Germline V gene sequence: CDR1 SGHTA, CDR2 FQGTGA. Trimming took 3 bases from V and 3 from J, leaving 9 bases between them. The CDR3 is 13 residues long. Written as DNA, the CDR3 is TGTGCCAGCAGCTTCGGGCCGTACTACGAGCAGTACTTC. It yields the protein CASSFGPYYEQYF. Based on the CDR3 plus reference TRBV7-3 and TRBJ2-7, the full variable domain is GAGVSQTPSNKVTEKGKYVELRCDPISGHTALYWYRQSLGQGPEFLIYFQGTGAADDSGLPNDRFFAVRPEGSVSTLKIQRTERGDSAVYLCASSFGPYYEQYFGPGTRLTVT.

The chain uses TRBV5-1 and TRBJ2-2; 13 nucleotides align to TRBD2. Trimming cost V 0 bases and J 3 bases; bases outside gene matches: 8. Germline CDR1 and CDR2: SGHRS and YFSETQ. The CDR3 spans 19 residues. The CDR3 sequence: CASSLELAGGPGHTGELFF. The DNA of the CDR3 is TGCGCCAGCAGCTTGGAACTAGCGGGAGGGCCTGGTCACACCGGGGAGCTGTTTTTT.

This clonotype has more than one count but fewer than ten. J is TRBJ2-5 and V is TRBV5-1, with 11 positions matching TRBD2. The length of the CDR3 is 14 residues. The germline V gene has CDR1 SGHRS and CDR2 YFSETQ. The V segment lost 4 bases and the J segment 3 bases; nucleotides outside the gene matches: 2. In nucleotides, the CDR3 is TGCGCCAGCAGCCCGACTAGCGGGGAAGAGACCCAGTACTTC. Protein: CASSPTSGEETQYF.

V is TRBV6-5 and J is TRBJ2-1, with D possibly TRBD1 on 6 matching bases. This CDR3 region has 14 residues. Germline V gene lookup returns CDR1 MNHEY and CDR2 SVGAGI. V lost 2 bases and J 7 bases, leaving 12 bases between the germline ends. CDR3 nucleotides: TGTGCCAGCAGTTACGGGCCAGGGGTTAATGAGCAGTTCTTC. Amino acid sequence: CASSYGPGVNEQFF.

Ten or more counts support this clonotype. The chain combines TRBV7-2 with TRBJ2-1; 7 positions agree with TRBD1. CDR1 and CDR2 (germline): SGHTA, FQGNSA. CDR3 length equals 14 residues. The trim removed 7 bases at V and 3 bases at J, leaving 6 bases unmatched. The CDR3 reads CASTSRTGYNEQFF. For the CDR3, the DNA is TGTGCCAGCACTTCCCGGACAGGCTACAATGAGCAGTTCTTC.

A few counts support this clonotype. Written as DNA, the CDR3 is TGTGCCGTACCCTTGACCAAGAACAATGAGCAGTTCTTC. As protein: CAVPLTKNNEQFF. V is TRBV10-3 and J is TRBJ2-1; D is ambiguous. Trimming removed 11 bases from V and 5 bases from J, with 16 bases in between. Germline lookup yields CDR1 ENHRY and CDR2 SYGVKD. The CDR3 is 13 amino acids.

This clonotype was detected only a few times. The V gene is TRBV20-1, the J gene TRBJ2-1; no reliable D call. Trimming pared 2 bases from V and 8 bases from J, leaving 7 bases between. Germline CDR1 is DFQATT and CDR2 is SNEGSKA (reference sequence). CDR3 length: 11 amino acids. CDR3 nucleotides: TGCAGTGCTAGAACGATCGATGAGCAGTTCTTC. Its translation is CSARTIDEQFF.

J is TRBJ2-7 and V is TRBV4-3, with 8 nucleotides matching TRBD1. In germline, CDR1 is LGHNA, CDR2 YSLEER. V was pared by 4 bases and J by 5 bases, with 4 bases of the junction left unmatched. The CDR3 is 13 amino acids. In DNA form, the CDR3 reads TGCGCCAGCAGCCGGTTACAGGGGGACGAGCAGTACTTC. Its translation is CASSRLQGDEQYF.

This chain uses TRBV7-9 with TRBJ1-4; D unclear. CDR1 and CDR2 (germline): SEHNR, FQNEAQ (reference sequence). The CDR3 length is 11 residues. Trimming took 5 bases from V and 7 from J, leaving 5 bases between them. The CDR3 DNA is TGTGCCAGCAGCCCGAGTGAAAAACTGTTTTTT. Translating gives CASSPSEKLFF.

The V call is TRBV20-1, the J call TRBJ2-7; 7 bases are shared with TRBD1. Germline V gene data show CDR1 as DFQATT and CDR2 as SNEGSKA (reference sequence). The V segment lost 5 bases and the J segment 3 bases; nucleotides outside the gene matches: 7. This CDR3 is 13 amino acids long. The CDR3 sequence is CSAPGTVLYEQYF. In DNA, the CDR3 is TGCAGTGCTCCCGGGACAGTCCTCTACGAGCAGTACTTC.

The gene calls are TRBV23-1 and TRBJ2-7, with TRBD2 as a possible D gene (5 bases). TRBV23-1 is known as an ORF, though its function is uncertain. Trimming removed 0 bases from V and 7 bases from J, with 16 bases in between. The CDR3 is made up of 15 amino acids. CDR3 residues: CASSQSPRFRGEQYF. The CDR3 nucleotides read TGCGCCAGCAGTCAATCGCCAAGGTTCAGAGGGGAGCAGTACTTC.

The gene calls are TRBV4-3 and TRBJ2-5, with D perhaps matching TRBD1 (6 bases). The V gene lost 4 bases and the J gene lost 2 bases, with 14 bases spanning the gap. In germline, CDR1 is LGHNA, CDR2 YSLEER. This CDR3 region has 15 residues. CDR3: CASSPSGARQETQYF. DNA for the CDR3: TGCGCCAGCAGCCCATCAGGGGCTCGGCAAGAGACCCAGTACTTC.

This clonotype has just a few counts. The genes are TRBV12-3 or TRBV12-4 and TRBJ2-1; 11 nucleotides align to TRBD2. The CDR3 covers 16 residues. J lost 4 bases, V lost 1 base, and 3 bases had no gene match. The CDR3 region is CASSLDGLAGYNEQFF. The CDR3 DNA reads TGTGCCAGCAGTTTAGACGGACTAGCGGGTTACAATGAGCAGTTCTTC.

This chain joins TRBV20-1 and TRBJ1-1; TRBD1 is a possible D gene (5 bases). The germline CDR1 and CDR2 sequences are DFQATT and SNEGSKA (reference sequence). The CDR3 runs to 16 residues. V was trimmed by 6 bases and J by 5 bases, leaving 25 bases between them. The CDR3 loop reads CSARGPPRRGGTEAFF. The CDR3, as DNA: TGCAGTGCGAGGGGACCCCCGCGTAGGGGTGGGACTGAAGCTTTCTTT.

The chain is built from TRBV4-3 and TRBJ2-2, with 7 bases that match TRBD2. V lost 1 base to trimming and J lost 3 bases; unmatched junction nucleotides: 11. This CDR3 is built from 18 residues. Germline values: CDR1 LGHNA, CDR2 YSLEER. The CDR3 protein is CASSQVLLGGAHTGELFF. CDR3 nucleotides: TGCGCCAGCAGCCAAGTTCTATTGGGAGGGGCGCACACCGGGGAGCTGTTTTTT.

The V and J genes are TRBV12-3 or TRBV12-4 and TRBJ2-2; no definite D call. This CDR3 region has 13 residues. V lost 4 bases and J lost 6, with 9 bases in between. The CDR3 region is CASSSVIAGELFF. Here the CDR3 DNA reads TGTGCCAGCAGTTCTGTCATTGCCGGGGAGCTGTTTTTT.

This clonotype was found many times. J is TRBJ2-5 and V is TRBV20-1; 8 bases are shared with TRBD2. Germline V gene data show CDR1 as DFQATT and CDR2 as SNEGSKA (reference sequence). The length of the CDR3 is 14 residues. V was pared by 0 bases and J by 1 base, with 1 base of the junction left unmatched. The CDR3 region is CSARESGSQETQYF. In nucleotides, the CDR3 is TGCAGTGCTAGAGAGAGCGGGAGCCAAGAGACCCAGTACTTC.

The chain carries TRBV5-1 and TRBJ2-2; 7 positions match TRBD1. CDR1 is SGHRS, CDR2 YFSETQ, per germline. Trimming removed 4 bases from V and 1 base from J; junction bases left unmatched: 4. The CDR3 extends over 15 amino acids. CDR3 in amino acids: CASSPGQENTGELFF. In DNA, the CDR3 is TGCGCCAGCAGCCCCGGACAGGAGAACACCGGGGAGCTGTTTTTT.